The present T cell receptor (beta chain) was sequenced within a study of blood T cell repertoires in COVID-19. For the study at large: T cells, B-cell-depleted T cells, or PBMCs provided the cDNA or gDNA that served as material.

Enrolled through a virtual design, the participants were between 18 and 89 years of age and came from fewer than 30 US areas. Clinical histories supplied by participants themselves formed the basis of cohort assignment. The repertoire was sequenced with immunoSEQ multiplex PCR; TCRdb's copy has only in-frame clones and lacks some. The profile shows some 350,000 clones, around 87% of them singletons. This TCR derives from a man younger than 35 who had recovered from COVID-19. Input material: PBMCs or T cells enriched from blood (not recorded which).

DNA of the CDR3: TGTGCCAGCACCTCAGGGACAGGGGGTTACGAGCAGTACTTC. It codes for CASTSGTGGYEQYF. The rearrangement links TRBV25-1 to TRBJ2-7; 11 bases align to TRBD1. Trimming at V came to 7 bases and at J to 4 bases, leaving 6 bases not matched to a gene. Germline CDR1 MGHDK, CDR2 SYGVNS. There are 14 residues in the CDR3.